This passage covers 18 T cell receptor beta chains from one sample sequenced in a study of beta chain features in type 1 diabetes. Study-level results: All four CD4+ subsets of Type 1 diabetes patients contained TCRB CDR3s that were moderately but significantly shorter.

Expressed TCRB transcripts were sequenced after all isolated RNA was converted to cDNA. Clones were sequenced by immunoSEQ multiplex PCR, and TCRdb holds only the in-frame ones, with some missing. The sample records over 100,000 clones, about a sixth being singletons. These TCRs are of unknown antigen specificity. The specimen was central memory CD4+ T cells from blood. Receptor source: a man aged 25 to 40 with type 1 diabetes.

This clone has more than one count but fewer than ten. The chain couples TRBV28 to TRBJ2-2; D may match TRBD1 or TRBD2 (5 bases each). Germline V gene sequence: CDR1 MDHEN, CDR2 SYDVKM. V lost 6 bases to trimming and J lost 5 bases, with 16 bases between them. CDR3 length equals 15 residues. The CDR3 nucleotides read TGTGCCAGCAGGCCTGAGAGGGGATGGACCGGGGAGCTGTTTTTT. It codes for CASRPERGWTGELFF.

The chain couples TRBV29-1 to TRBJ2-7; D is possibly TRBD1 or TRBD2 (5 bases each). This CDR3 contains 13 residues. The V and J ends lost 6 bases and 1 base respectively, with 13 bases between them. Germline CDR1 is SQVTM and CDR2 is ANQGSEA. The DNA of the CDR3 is TGCAGCGTCCGGGACCCCGAATCCTACGAGCAGTACTTC. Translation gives CSVRDPESYEQYF.

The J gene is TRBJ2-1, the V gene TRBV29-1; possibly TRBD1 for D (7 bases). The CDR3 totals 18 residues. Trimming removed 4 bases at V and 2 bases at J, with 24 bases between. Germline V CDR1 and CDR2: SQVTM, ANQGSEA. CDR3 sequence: CSVASRRSGGSPYNEQFF. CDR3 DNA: TGCAGCGTTGCATCACGACGTTCAGGGGGGTCTCCCTACAATGAGCAGTTCTTC.

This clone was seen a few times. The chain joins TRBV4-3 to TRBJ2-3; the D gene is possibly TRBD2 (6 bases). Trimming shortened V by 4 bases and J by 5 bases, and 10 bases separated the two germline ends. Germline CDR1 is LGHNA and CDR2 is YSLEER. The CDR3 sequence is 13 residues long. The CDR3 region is CASSLMEGDTQYF. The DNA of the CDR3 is TGCGCCAGCAGCCTTATGGAGGGAGATACGCAGTATTTT.

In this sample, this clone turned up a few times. This chain's CDR3 is CASTERGLSGRTQYF. CDR3 nucleotides: TGTGCCAGCACCGAGAGAGGACTCTCCGGGAGAACCCAGTACTTC. The chain is built from TRBV6-5 and TRBJ2-5; perhaps TRBD2 as D (6 bases). Germline CDR1 is MNHEY and CDR2 is SVGAGI. The CDR3 has 15 amino acids. V shed 7 bases and J shed 8 bases, with 23 bases lying between them.

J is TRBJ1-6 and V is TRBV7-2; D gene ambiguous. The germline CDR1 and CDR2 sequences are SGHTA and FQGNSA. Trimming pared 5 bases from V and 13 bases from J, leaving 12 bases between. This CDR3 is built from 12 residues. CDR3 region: CASSPSQSPLHF. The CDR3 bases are TGTGCCAGCAGCCCATCACAGTCGCCCCTCCACTTT.

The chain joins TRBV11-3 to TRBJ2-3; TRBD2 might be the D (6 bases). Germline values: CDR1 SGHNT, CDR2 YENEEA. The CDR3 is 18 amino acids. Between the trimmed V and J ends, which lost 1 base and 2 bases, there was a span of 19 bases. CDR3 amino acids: CASSLGLGAAVYTDTQYF. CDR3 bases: TGTGCCAGCAGCTTAGGACTAGGGGCGGCGGTATACACAGATACGCAGTATTTT.

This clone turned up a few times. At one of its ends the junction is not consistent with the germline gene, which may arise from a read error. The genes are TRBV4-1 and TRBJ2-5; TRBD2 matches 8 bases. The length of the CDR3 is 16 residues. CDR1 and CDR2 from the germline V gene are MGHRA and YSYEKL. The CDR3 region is CARSRGPAGAGETQYF. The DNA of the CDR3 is TGCGCCCGCAGCCGTGGCCCAGCGGGGGCCGGAGAGACCCAGTACTTC.

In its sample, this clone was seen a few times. This CDR3 is CASSYRGGQPQHF. The DNA for the CDR3 is TGTGCCAGCAGCTACAGGGGCGGACAGCCCCAGCATTTT. The V call is TRBV7-2, the J call TRBJ1-5; 7 bases fit TRBD1. Germline CDR1 is SGHTA and CDR2 is FQGNSA. The junction had 4 bases not matched to a gene; V was cut back by 4 bases and J by 7 bases. This CDR3 has 13 amino acids.

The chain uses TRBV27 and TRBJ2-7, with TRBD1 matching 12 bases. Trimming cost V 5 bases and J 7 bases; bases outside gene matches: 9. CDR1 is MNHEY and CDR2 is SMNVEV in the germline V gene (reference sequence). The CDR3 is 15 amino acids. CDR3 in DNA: TGTGCCAGCAGTCGCCCGGGACAGGGGGCCGGAGAGCAGTACTTC. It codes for CASSRPGQGAGEQYF.

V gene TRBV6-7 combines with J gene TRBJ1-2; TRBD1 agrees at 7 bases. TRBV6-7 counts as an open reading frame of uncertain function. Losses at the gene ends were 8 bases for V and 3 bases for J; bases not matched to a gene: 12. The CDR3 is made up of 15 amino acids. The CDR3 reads CASPGTVQLDYGYTF. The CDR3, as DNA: TGTGCCAGCCCAGGGACAGTACAGTTAGACTATGGCTACACCTTC.

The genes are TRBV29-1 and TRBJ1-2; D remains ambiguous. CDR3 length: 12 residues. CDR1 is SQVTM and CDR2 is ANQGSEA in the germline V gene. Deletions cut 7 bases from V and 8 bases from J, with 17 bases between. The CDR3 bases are TGCAGCGGCAGGCTTACGAGTGGAGGCTACACCTTC. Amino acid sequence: CSGRLTSGGYTF.

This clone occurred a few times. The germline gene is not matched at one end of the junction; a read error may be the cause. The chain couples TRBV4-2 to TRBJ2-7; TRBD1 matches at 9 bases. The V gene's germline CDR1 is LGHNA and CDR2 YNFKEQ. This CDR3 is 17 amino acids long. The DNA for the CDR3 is TGTGCCAGCAACCAAGGGACAGGGTCAAGGGAGATGTACGAGCAGTACTTC. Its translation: CASNQGTGSREMYEQYF.

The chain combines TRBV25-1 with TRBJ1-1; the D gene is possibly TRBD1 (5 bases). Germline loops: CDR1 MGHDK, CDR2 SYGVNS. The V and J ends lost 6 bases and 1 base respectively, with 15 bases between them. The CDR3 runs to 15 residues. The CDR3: CASRGTSGSNTEAFF. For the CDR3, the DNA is TGTGCCAGCAGGGGGACGTCGGGATCGAACACTGAAGCTTTCTTT. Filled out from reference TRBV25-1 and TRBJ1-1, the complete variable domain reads EADIYQTPRYLVIGTGKKITLECSQTMGHDKMYWYQQDPGMELHLIHYSYGVNSTEKGDLSSESTVSRIRTEHFPLTLESARPSHTSQYLCASRGTSGSNTEAFFGQGTRLTVV.

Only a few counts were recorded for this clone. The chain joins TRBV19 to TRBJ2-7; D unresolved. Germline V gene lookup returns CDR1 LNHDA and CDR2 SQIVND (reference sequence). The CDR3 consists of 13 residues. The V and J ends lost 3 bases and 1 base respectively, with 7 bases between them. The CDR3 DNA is TGTGCCAGTAGTATCCGTGAGTCCTACGAGCAGTACTTC. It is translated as CASSIRESYEQYF.

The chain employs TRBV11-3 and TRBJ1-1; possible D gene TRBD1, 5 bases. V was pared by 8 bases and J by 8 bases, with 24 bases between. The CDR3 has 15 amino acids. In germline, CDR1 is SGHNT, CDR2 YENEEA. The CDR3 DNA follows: TGTGCCAGCGGGCACTATCAAGGGGCTTCCCGCGAAGCTTTCTTT. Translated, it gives CASGHYQGASREAFF.

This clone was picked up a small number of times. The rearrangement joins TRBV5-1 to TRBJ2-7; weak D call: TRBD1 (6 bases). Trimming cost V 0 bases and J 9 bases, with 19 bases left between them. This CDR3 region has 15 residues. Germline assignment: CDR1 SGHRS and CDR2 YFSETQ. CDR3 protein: CASSLEGTPVEWQYF. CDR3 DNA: TGCGCCAGCAGCTTGGAGGGGACACCCGTTGAGTGGCAGTACTTC. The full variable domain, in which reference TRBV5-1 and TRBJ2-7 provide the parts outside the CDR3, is KAGVTQTPRYLIKTRGQQVTLSCSPISGHRSVSWYQQTPGQGLQFLFEYFSETQRNKGNFPGRFSGRQFSNSRSEMNVSTLELGDSALYLCASSLEGTPVEWQYFGPGTRLTVT.

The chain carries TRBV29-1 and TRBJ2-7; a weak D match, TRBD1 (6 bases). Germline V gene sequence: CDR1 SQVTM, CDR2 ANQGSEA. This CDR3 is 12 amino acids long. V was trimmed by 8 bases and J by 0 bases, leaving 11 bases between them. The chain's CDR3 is CSSGTRSYEQYF. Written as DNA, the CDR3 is TGCAGCTCCGGGACACGCTCCTACGAGCAGTACTTC.